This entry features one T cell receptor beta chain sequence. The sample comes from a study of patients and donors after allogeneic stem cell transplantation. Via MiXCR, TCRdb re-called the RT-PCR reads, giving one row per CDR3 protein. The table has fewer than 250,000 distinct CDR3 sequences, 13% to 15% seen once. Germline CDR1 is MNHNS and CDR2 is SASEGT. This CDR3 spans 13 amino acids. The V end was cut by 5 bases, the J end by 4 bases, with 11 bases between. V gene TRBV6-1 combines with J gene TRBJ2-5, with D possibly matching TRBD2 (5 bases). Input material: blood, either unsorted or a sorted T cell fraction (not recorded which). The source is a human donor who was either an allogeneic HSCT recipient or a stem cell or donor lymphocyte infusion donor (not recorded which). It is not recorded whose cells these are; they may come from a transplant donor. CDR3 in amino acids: CASSTRRGETQYF. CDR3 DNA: TGTGCCAGCAGTACTAGACGGGGAGAGACCCAGTACTTC.